Listed below are T cell receptor beta chains from one sample, sequenced in a study of Ad26.COV2.S vaccination and SARS-CoV-2 variants. Clones were read by immunoSEQ multiplex PCR, and TCRdb kept only the in-frame ones, dropping some. The repertoire holds roughly 240,000 clones, with around nine tenths as singletons. Source: peripheral blood, taken in a trial of Ad26.COV2.S vaccine versus placebo. These receptors came from a person aged 18-65 years who received the Ad26.COV2.S COVID-19 vaccine or a placebo. CDR3s include the opening cysteine and the closing phenylalanine or tryptophan. The D gene is left open where the match is weak. Rows give clone size only sometimes, using once, few, many, or a class for an expanded clone.

v_gene: TRBV3-1/TRBV3-2; abundance: -; d_gene: TRBD1; j_gene: TRBJ2-1; CDR3nt: TGTGCCAGCAGTAACAGGGGGCAATCGGATTACAATGAGCAGTTCTTC; CDR3aa: CASSNRGQSDYNEQFF
v_gene: TRBV9; abundance: -; d_gene: -; j_gene: TRBJ2-7; CDR3nt: TGTGCCAGCAGCCGCATCGGGTCCGAGCAGTACTTC; CDR3aa: CASSRIGSEQYF
v_gene: TRBV28; abundance: -; d_gene: TRBD1; j_gene: TRBJ2-3; CDR3nt: TGTGCCAGCAGACCCGGGACAGGGGGCGCAGTCACAGATACGCAGTATTTT; CDR3aa: CASRPGTGGAVTDTQYF
v_gene: TRBV2; abundance: -; d_gene: -; j_gene: TRBJ1-1; CDR3nt: TGTGCCAGCGACCGGGACGGGAACACTGAAGCTTTCTTT; CDR3aa: CASDRDGNTEAFF
v_gene: TRBV9; abundance: -; d_gene: -; j_gene: TRBJ2-2; CDR3nt: TGTGCCAGCAGCGCCCACAGAATCACCGGGGAGCTGTTTTTT; CDR3aa: CASSAHRITGELFF
v_gene: TRBV18; abundance: -; d_gene: -; j_gene: TRBJ2-7; CDR3nt: TGTGCCAGCTCACTGGCGGGTGGGGAGCAGTACTTC; CDR3aa: CASSLAGGEQYF
v_gene: TRBV27; abundance: -; d_gene: -; j_gene: TRBJ1-2; CDR3nt: TGTGCCAGCAGTCCTTCAGGGGACCCTAACTATGGCTACACCTTC; CDR3aa: CASSPSGDPNYGYTF
v_gene: TRBV18; abundance: -; d_gene: TRBD1; j_gene: TRBJ2-7; CDR3nt: TGTGCCAGCTCGGGACAGGGGGCATACGAGCAGTACTTC; CDR3aa: CASSGQGAYEQYF
v_gene: TRBV30; abundance: -; d_gene: -; j_gene: TRBJ2-3; CDR3nt: TGTGCCTGGAGTGAGGCTAGCATGGGAGATACGCAGTATTTT; CDR3aa: CAWSEASMGDTQYF
v_gene: TRBV4-1; abundance: -; d_gene: -; j_gene: TRBJ2-1; CDR3nt: TGCGCCAGCAGCCATCCCGCAGGGATCGGTGAGCAGTTCTTC; CDR3aa: CASSHPAGIGEQFF
v_gene: TRBV4-1; abundance: -; d_gene: TRBD1; j_gene: TRBJ1-6; CDR3nt: TGCGCCAGCAGCCAATCTTGGACAGGGGTAAATTCACCCCTCCACTTT; CDR3aa: CASSQSWTGVNSPLHF
v_gene: TRBV9; abundance: -; d_gene: -; j_gene: TRBJ2-2; CDR3nt: TGTGCCAGCAGCCCTTCCGCCGGGGAGCTGTTTTTT; CDR3aa: CASSPSAGELFF
v_gene: TRBV6-6; abundance: -; d_gene: TRBD1; j_gene: TRBJ2-7; CDR3nt: TGTGCCAGCAGTGGATCTTGGGACAGCTATAAATCCTACGAGCAGTACTTC; CDR3aa: CASSGSWDSYKSYEQYF
v_gene: TRBV2; abundance: -; d_gene: -; j_gene: TRBJ2-3; CDR3nt: TGTGCCAGCAGTGAAAAGGAAGCTAGCACAGATACGCAGTATTTT; CDR3aa: CASSEKEASTDTQYF
v_gene: TRBV28; abundance: -; d_gene: -; j_gene: TRBJ2-7; CDR3nt: TGTGCCAGCAAGGTCCCTAGCGCGTCCTACGAGCAGTACTTC; CDR3aa: CASKVPSASYEQYF
v_gene: TRBV4-1; abundance: -; d_gene: -; j_gene: TRBJ1-2; CDR3nt: TGCGCCAGCAGCCAAGAGGGCGGGAGGGGCTTCTATGGCTACACCTTC; CDR3aa: CASSQEGGRGFYGYTF
v_gene: TRBV6-2/TRBV6-3; abundance: -; d_gene: -; j_gene: TRBJ2-7; CDR3nt: TGTGCCAGCAGTTACACGGTCGGGACCTACGAGCAGTACTTC; CDR3aa: CASSYTVGTYEQYF
v_gene: TRBV27; abundance: -; d_gene: -; j_gene: TRBJ1-2; CDR3nt: TGTGCCAGCAGTTTTCGGCCCTCCGACCGATATGGCTACACCTTC; CDR3aa: CASSFRPSDRYGYTF
v_gene: TRBV28; abundance: once; d_gene: TRBD1; j_gene: TRBJ1-5; CDR3nt: TGTGCCAGCAGCAGGACAGGGTTTGGACAGCCCCAGCATTTT; CDR3aa: CASSRTGFGQPQHF
v_gene: TRBV5-4; abundance: -; d_gene: TRBD2; j_gene: TRBJ2-5; CDR3nt: TGTGCCAGCAGCTCCACCGGGCTAGCGGGGGGGCGGGTTCAAAAGACCCAGTACTTC; CDR3aa: CASSSTGLAGGRVQKTQYF
v_gene: TRBV4-2; abundance: -; d_gene: TRBD1; j_gene: TRBJ2-7; CDR3nt: TGTGCCAGCAGCCAAGGAACCCCGGGACAGCTCTCGAGCTCCTACGAGCAGTACTTC; CDR3aa: CASSQGTPGQLSSSYEQYF
v_gene: TRBV2; abundance: once; d_gene: -; j_gene: TRBJ1-1; CDR3nt: TGTGCCAGCAACCTAAGGCCAGCCTCCATGAACACTGAAGCTTTCTTT; CDR3aa: CASNLRPASMNTEAFF
v_gene: TRBV28; abundance: -; d_gene: TRBD1; j_gene: TRBJ1-2; CDR3nt: TGTGCCAGCAGCCGGGGACAGCCAGGGGGTGGCTACACCTTC; CDR3aa: CASSRGQPGGGYTF
v_gene: TRBV21-1; abundance: -; d_gene: -; j_gene: TRBJ1-2; CDR3nt: TGTGCCAGCAGCATCCGGGACACCTATGGCTACACCTTC; CDR3aa: CASSIRDTYGYTF
v_gene: TRBV7-2; abundance: -; d_gene: -; j_gene: TRBJ2-5; CDR3nt: TGTGCCAGCAGCTTAGGGGCAGAGTACCAAGAGACCCAGTACTTC; CDR3aa: CASSLGAEYQETQYF
v_gene: TRBV15; abundance: -; d_gene: -; j_gene: TRBJ1-4; CDR3nt: TGTGCCACCAGCGAAGGGCGGGGACGGATTAATGAAAAACTGTTTTTT; CDR3aa: CATSEGRGRINEKLFF
v_gene: TRBV6-6; abundance: -; d_gene: -; j_gene: TRBJ2-5; CDR3nt: TGTGCCAGCAGAGGGTGGAGCCAAGAGACCCAGTACTTC; CDR3aa: CASRGWSQETQYF
v_gene: TRBV11-2; abundance: -; d_gene: -; j_gene: TRBJ1-6; CDR3nt: TGTGCCAGCAGCTTCGAGGGTTCACCCCTCCACTTT; CDR3aa: CASSFEGSPLHF
v_gene: TRBV7-9; abundance: -; d_gene: -; j_gene: TRBJ2-5; CDR3nt: TGTGCCAGCAGCTTAGTCGGACTAACACAAGAGACCCAGTACTTC; CDR3aa: CASSLVGLTQETQYF
v_gene: TRBV9; abundance: once; d_gene: TRBD1; j_gene: TRBJ2-4; CDR3nt: TGTGCCAGCAGCAGCCGGGACAGAAGAGACATTCAGTACTTC; CDR3aa: CASSSRDRRDIQYF
v_gene: TRBV5-1; abundance: -; d_gene: TRBD2; j_gene: TRBJ2-1; CDR3nt: TGCGCCAGCAGCGTAGCGGGAGGGATATACAATGAGCAGTTCTTC; CDR3aa: CASSVAGGIYNEQFF
v_gene: TRBV28; abundance: -; d_gene: TRBD1; j_gene: TRBJ2-7; CDR3nt: TGTGCCAGCATAGGGACAGGTATTTACGAGCAGTACTTC; CDR3aa: CASIGTGIYEQYF
v_gene: TRBV10-3; abundance: -; d_gene: -; j_gene: TRBJ2-5; CDR3nt: TGTGCCATCAGTGGGGCGTCCGGAGAGACCCAGTACTTC; CDR3aa: CAISGASGETQYF
v_gene: TRBV5-1; abundance: -; d_gene: -; j_gene: TRBJ2-5; CDR3nt: TGCGCCAGCAGCTGGTCTGACTCAGACCCCCAAGAGACCCAGTACTTC; CDR3aa: CASSWSDSDPQETQYF
v_gene: TRBV7-9; abundance: -; d_gene: -; j_gene: TRBJ1-5; CDR3nt: TGTGCCAGCAGCTTAGACCACCTAGGGGGGGCTAGGAGCAATCAGCCCCAGCATTTT; CDR3aa: CASSLDHLGGARSNQPQHF
v_gene: TRBV7-2; abundance: once; d_gene: -; j_gene: TRBJ2-7; CDR3nt: TGTGCCAGCAGCTTAGTCGCAGGGTTGGACGAGCAGTACTTC; CDR3aa: CASSLVAGLDEQYF
v_gene: TRBV7-9; abundance: -; d_gene: -; j_gene: TRBJ2-7; CDR3nt: TGTGCCAGCAGCTCCCAGGCCGGGACACCCTCCTACGAGCAGTACTTC; CDR3aa: CASSSQAGTPSYEQYF
v_gene: TRBV28; abundance: -; d_gene: TRBD1; j_gene: TRBJ2-7; CDR3nt: TGTGCCAGCAGGGAACCGGGACAGGGACACGAGCAGTACTTC; CDR3aa: CASREPGQGHEQYF
v_gene: TRBV27; abundance: once; d_gene: -; j_gene: TRBJ2-7; CDR3nt: TGTGCCAGCAGTTTAGGAGTAGGCCTTTCCTTGTACTTC; CDR3aa: CASSLGVGLSLYF
v_gene: TRBV7-2; abundance: -; d_gene: -; j_gene: TRBJ2-7; CDR3nt: TGTGCCAGCAGCTTAGGGACAAACTACGAGCAGTACTTC; CDR3aa: CASSLGTNYEQYF
v_gene: TRBV5-6; abundance: -; d_gene: TRBD1; j_gene: TRBJ1-2; CDR3nt: TGTGCCAGCACCCGACAGGGTAGCGATGGCTACACCTTC; CDR3aa: CASTRQGSDGYTF
v_gene: TRBV3-1/TRBV3-2; abundance: -; d_gene: -; j_gene: TRBJ1-5; CDR3nt: TGTGCCAGCAGCCAAGAAGGTCCCAATCAGCCCCAGCATTTT; CDR3aa: CASSQEGPNQPQHF
v_gene: TRBV6-6; abundance: -; d_gene: TRBD1; j_gene: TRBJ2-7; CDR3nt: TGTGCCAGCAGTTACGGACAGGGGAAAGGCGAGCAGTACTTC; CDR3aa: CASSYGQGKGEQYF
v_gene: TRBV7-3; abundance: -; d_gene: TRBD1; j_gene: TRBJ2-3; CDR3nt: TGTGCCAGCAGCTCGGGACAGGGGGACACAGATACGCAGTATTTT; CDR3aa: CASSSGQGDTDTQYF
v_gene: TRBV6-6; abundance: -; d_gene: -; j_gene: TRBJ2-1; CDR3nt: TGTGCCAGCAGTCAATTACAGGGTGGAGGTTACAATGAGCAGTTCTTC; CDR3aa: CASSQLQGGGYNEQFF
v_gene: TRBV7-9; abundance: -; d_gene: TRBD1; j_gene: TRBJ2-7; CDR3nt: TGTGCCAGCAGCTATGACAGGGGTCCTTCCTACGAGCAGTACTTC; CDR3aa: CASSYDRGPSYEQYF
v_gene: TRBV18; abundance: once; d_gene: -; j_gene: TRBJ2-1; CDR3nt: TGTGCCAGCTCACCACTCGGACCATCCTTCGAAGCGGGTGAGCAGTTCTTC; CDR3aa: CASSPLGPSFEAGEQFF
v_gene: TRBV28; abundance: -; d_gene: TRBD1; j_gene: TRBJ2-7; CDR3nt: TGTGCCAGCAGCTGCTTCGAGACAGGGCAATTCTTCTACGAGCAGTACTTC; CDR3aa: CASSCFETGQFFYEQYF
v_gene: TRBV21-1; abundance: once; d_gene: -; j_gene: TRBJ1-2; CDR3nt: TGTGCCAGCCGGAGGGGGGCCTTCAGGGTCCGTTATGGCTACACCTTC; CDR3aa: CASRRGAFRVRYGYTF
v_gene: TRBV6-4; abundance: -; d_gene: TRBD2; j_gene: TRBJ2-1; CDR3nt: TGTGCCAGCAGAGAACTAGCGGGGGGTAACAATGAGCAGTTCTTC; CDR3aa: CASRELAGGNNEQFF
v_gene: TRBV4-3; abundance: -; d_gene: -; j_gene: TRBJ2-3; CDR3nt: TGCGCCAGCGGGGACTCTAGCACAGATACGCAGTATTTT; CDR3aa: CASGDSSTDTQYF
v_gene: TRBV6-1; abundance: once; d_gene: TRBD1; j_gene: TRBJ1-3; CDR3nt: TGTGCCAGCAGTGAAGGGCCGACAGGGTCAGGAAACACCATATATTTT; CDR3aa: CASSEGPTGSGNTIYF
v_gene: TRBV6-5; abundance: -; d_gene: TRBD2; j_gene: TRBJ2-7; CDR3nt: TGTGCCAGCAGCCGGGCGGGAGGCCGGAGCGAGCAGTACTTC; CDR3aa: CASSRAGGRSEQYF
v_gene: TRBV6-2/TRBV6-3; abundance: -; d_gene: TRBD2; j_gene: TRBJ2-7; CDR3nt: TGTGCCAGCAGTAAGAGCGGGACTCTCGGCTACGAGCAGTACTTC; CDR3aa: CASSKSGTLGYEQYF
v_gene: TRBV6-5; abundance: -; d_gene: -; j_gene: TRBJ2-3; CDR3nt: TGTGCCAGCAGTTACGGGGGATTTGAGGATACGCAGTATTTT; CDR3aa: CASSYGGFEDTQYF
v_gene: TRBV2; abundance: -; d_gene: -; j_gene: TRBJ2-5; CDR3nt: TGTGCCAGCATACGGGCTCGACAAGAGACCCAGTACTTC; CDR3aa: CASIRARQETQYF
v_gene: TRBV18; abundance: -; d_gene: TRBD1; j_gene: TRBJ2-7; CDR3nt: TGTGCCAGCTCAACGCTGGACAGGGGTCACGAGCAGTACTTC; CDR3aa: CASSTLDRGHEQYF
v_gene: TRBV27; abundance: -; d_gene: -; j_gene: TRBJ2-5; CDR3nt: TGTGCCAGCAGTCAAGGGGGTGGGGGGGAGACCCAGTACTTC; CDR3aa: CASSQGGGGETQYF
v_gene: TRBV4-2; abundance: -; d_gene: -; j_gene: TRBJ1-2; CDR3nt: TGTGCCAGCAGCCAAGATGGAGTTGGCTACACCTTC; CDR3aa: CASSQDGVGYTF
v_gene: TRBV11-1; abundance: -; d_gene: -; j_gene: TRBJ2-7; CDR3nt: TGTGCCAGCAGCTCCTACCGGGACCCGCACTACGAGCAGTACTTC; CDR3aa: CASSSYRDPHYEQYF